These 28 T cell receptor beta chains were all obtained from the same sample, sequenced in a study of T cell repertoires in aging, cancer and after chemotherapy. A mixed TRB-A/B primer pool amplified rearranged TRB by multiplex touch-down PCR. TCRdb re-called the multiplex PCR reads through MiXCR, storing one row per CDR3 protein. Among some 11,000 distinct CDR3 sequences listed, 30% were seen once. Amplification of TCR beta used genomic DNA extracted from peripheral blood. The sample taken for sequencing was blood. The receptors stem from a human donor in good health.

The V and J genes are TRBV30 and TRBJ2-2; TRBD2 might be the D (7 bases). V dropped 4 bases and J dropped 3 bases, with 21 bases sitting between them. Germline lookup yields CDR1 GTSNPN and CDR2 SVGIG (reference sequence). The CDR3 is 17 amino acids. For the CDR3, the DNA is TGTGCCTGGATATCGGGGGGCCTATATGGCTACACCGGGGAGCTGTTTTTT. Encoded protein: CAWISGGLYGYTGELFF.

Only a few counts were recorded for this clonotype. The V call is TRBV7-9, the J call TRBJ2-3; TRBD1 matches 8 bases. The germline CDR1 and CDR2 sequences are SEHNR and FQNEAQ (reference sequence). The CDR3 extends over 15 amino acids. V was clipped by 5 bases and J by 6 bases; unmatched bases: 10. Here the CDR3 DNA reads TGTGCCAGCAGCCTCGCTTCGGACAGGGAGGATACGCAGTATTTT. This codes for CASSLASDREDTQYF.

A few counts support this clonotype. The genes are TRBV4-1 and TRBJ1-1; no reliable D call. The CDR3 sequence is 15 residues long. Germline CDR1 and CDR2: MGHRA and YSYEKL. Deletions cut 0 bases from V and 1 base from J, with 9 bases between. As DNA, the CDR3 is TGCGCCAGCAGCCAAGAAATCCCAGGGAACACTGAAGCTTTCTTT. Encoded protein: CASSQEIPGNTEAFF.

V usage is TRBV18 and J usage is TRBJ2-1; TRBD2 might be the D (6 bases). This CDR3 region has 14 residues. Germline V gene sequence: CDR1 KGHSH, CDR2 LQKENI. Trimming stripped 3 bases from V and 2 bases from J, with 8 bases between. As DNA, the CDR3 is TGTGCCAGCTCACCCGGGAGCACCTACAATGAGCAGTTCTTC. This encodes CASSPGSTYNEQFF.

J is TRBJ2-7 and V is TRBV6-1; no clear D. The germline V and J ends were trimmed by 2 bases and 2 bases, with 7 bases remaining between them. The germline gives CDR1 MNHNS, CDR2 SASEGT. CDR3 length: 13 amino acids. This chain's CDR3 is CASSEQAAYEQYF. The CDR3 nucleotides are TGTGCCAGCAGTGAACAGGCCGCCTACGAGCAGTACTTC.

In its sample, this clonotype ranks as medium-sized (0.01 to 0.1%). This chain connects TRBV6-1 to TRBJ2-7; unclear D gene. CDR1 and CDR2 (germline): MNHNS, SASEGT. This CDR3 comprises 13 residues. Trimming cost V 0 bases and J 6 bases, with 9 bases left between them. CDR3 DNA sequence: TGTGCCAGCAGTGAAGCGCGGCAACTCGAGCAGTACTTC. This gives the protein CASSEARQLEQYF.

This clonotype turned up a few times. CDR3 region: CASSQEGQGHEKLFF. Written as DNA, the CDR3 is TGCGCCAGCAGCCAAGAGGGACAGGGTCATGAAAAACTGTTTTTT. V gene TRBV4-3 combines with J gene TRBJ1-4; 9 bases map to TRBD1. V dropped 0 bases and J dropped 6; count of bases not matched to a gene: 2. The CDR3 extends over 15 amino acids. CDR1 and CDR2 from the germline V gene are LGHNA and YSLEER.

This clonotype has a handful of counts. The chain uses TRBV30 and TRBJ2-1; no reliable D call. This CDR3 has 14 amino acids. The V gene lost 2 bases and the J gene lost 0 bases, with 8 bases spanning the gap. The germline CDR1 and CDR2 sequences are GTSNPN and SVGIG (reference sequence). DNA for the CDR3: TGTGCCTGGAGTCTCCACCCCTCCTACAATGAGCAGTTCTTC. Translated, it gives CAWSLHPSYNEQFF.

J is TRBJ1-1 and V is TRBV18; 9 bases are shared with TRBD1. Germline V lookup: CDR1 KGHSH, CDR2 LQKENI. V lost 1 base and J lost 9; bases outside the gene matches: 3. CDR3 length: 13 residues. CDR3 coding DNA: TGTGCCAGCTCACCACTAGGACAGGGGAAAGCTTTCTTT. It specifies CASSPLGQGKAFF.

This clonotype was counted a few times. The chain combines TRBV10-2 with TRBJ2-7, with 7 bases fitting TRBD2. The V and J ends lost 2 bases and 2 bases, in that order; junction bases with no gene match: 6. The CDR3 has 15 residues. The germline V gene encodes CDR1 WSHSY and CDR2 SAAADI. CDR3 region: CASSETGRSTYEQYF. The CDR3 region has the DNA TGCGCCAGCAGTGAGACCGGGAGGAGTACCTACGAGCAGTACTTC.

The rearrangement joins TRBV28 to TRBJ2-7; tentative D call: TRBD1 (6 bases). The V gene's germline CDR1 is MDHEN and CDR2 SYDVKM. The CDR3 is 15 residues long. The V end was cut by 7 bases, the J end by 6 bases, with 22 bases between. CDR3 sequence reads: CASTLGRQGKREQYF. CDR3 sequence (DNA): TGTGCCAGCACCTTAGGTAGGCAGGGGAAGCGCGAGCAGTACTTC.

Only a few counts were recorded for this clonotype. The junction shows a germline mismatch at one end, possibly a read error. J is TRBJ2-2 and V is TRBV12-3 or TRBV12-4, with 7 bases identical to TRBD2. CDR3 length: 16 amino acids. The chain's CDR3 is CASSIAGPSNTGELFF. CDR3 DNA sequence: TGTGCCAGCAGTATAGCGGGCCCGTCGAACACCGGGGAGCTGTTTTTT.

The rearrangement links TRBV7-9 to TRBJ2-7; 11 bases fit TRBD2. With V trimmed by 6 bases and J by 7 bases, 14 bases remained unmatched. CDR1 SEHNR and CDR2 FQNEAQ come from the germline V gene (reference sequence). The CDR3 contains 16 residues. This chain's CDR3 is CASSLPGLAEPREQYF. The CDR3 bases are TGTGCCAGCAGTTTACCGGGACTAGCGGAGCCTCGGGAGCAGTACTTC.

The genes are TRBV30 and TRBJ2-2; maybe TRBD2 (5 bases). The CDR3 consists of 12 residues. Germline assignment: CDR1 GTSNPN and CDR2 SVGIG (reference sequence). Trimming took off 3 bases at V and 8 bases at J, with 10 bases between the two ends. CDR3 loop: CAWRAAPGELFF. For the CDR3, the DNA is TGTGCCTGGAGAGCGGCCCCGGGGGAGCTGTTTTTT.

This clonotype was recorded a few times. The chain joins TRBV5-4 to TRBJ2-7; D may correspond to TRBD1 or TRBD2 (5 bases each). The CDR3 sequence is 15 residues long. Germline V gene lookup returns CDR1 SGHNT and CDR2 YYREEE (reference sequence). V lost 4 bases to trimming and J lost 4 bases, with 18 bases between them. The CDR3 DNA reads TGTGCCAGCAGCGATTCCGGGACGGAGGCTTACGAGCAGTACTTC. It specifies CASSDSGTEAYEQYF.

The chain joins TRBV20-1 to TRBJ2-5; D not certain. Germline values: CDR1 DFQATT, CDR2 SNEGSKA (reference sequence). The CDR3 loop spans 12 amino acids. V shed 6 bases and J shed 3 bases, with 11 bases lying between them. The CDR3 DNA follows: TGCAGTGCGCCTCTAGTGAAAGAGACCCAGTACTTC. This gives the protein CSAPLVKETQYF.

The rearrangement joins TRBV20-1 to TRBJ2-5; 10 nucleotides match TRBD2. The V gene's germline CDR1 is DFQATT and CDR2 SNEGSKA (reference sequence). V gave up 6 bases and J gave up 5 bases; unmatched junction bases: 12. The CDR3 spans 15 residues. Here the CDR3 DNA reads TGCAGTGCGAGGGCTAGCGGGAGTGGGATGGAGACCCAGTACTTC. This codes for CSARASGSGMETQYF.

This clonotype showed up just a few times. The chain joins TRBV6-5 to TRBJ2-1, with 7 bases that match TRBD1. The CDR3 has 13 amino acids. Trimming removed 7 bases from V and 2 bases from J; junction bases left unmatched: 2. Germline loops: CDR1 MNHEY, CDR2 SVGAGI. The CDR3 DNA reads as TGTGCCAGCAACAGGGGTCCCTACAATGAGCAGTTCTTC. Translating gives CASNRGPYNEQFF.

This clonotype is deemed medium-sized. V usage is TRBV6-5 and J usage is TRBJ2-7; the D call may be TRBD1 or TRBD2 (5 bases each). CDR3 length: 14 amino acids. Germline V gives CDR1 MNHEY, CDR2 SVGAGI. Trimming stripped 0 bases from V and 0 bases from J, with 6 bases between. In DNA form, the CDR3 reads TGTGCCAGCAGTTACTCAGGGACCTCCTACGAGCAGTACTTC. Its translation is CASSYSGTSYEQYF.

This sequence joins TRBV28 and TRBJ2-1; possibly TRBD1 for D (6 bases). The CDR3 is made up of 13 amino acids. The germline V gene encodes CDR1 MDHEN and CDR2 SYDVKM. The V and J ends lost 5 bases and 3 bases respectively, with 8 bases between them. CDR3 nucleotides: TGTGCCAGCAGTGGGACACTCTACAATGAGCAGTTCTTC. Translated, it gives CASSGTLYNEQFF. Filled out from reference TRBV28 and TRBJ2-1, the complete variable domain reads DVKVTQSSRYLVKRTGEKVFLECVQDMDHENMFWYRQDPGLGLRLIYFSYDVKMKEKGDIPEGYSVSREKKERFSLILESASTNQTSMYLCASSGTLYNEQFFGPGTRLTVL.

This clonotype was counted a few times. DNA of the CDR3: TGTGCCAGCAGCCGCCTCCTAGCGGGAAACTACGAGCAGTACTTC. Encoded protein: CASSRLLAGNYEQYF. V and J are TRBV7-2 and TRBJ2-7; 9 bases are shared with TRBD2. The CDR3 contains 15 residues. Germline CDR1 reads SGHTA; CDR2 reads FQGNSA. V dropped 5 bases and J dropped 3; count of bases not matched to a gene: 8.

The chain employs TRBV27 and TRBJ2-3; 8 nucleotides match TRBD2. V dropped 5 bases and J dropped 2; count of bases not matched to a gene: 6. This CDR3 is 15 amino acids long. Germline CDR1 MNHEY, CDR2 SMNVEV (reference sequence). The CDR3 region has the DNA TGTGCCAGCAGTATCGGGGGGGCGACCACAGATACGCAGTATTTT. Translation gives CASSIGGATTDTQYF.

V is TRBV7-3 and J is TRBJ2-5; D might be TRBD2 (7 bases). Trimming stripped 4 bases from V and 5 bases from J, with 14 bases between. The germline V gene has CDR1 SGHTA and CDR2 FQGTGA. The CDR3 extends over 14 amino acids. The CDR3, as DNA: TGTGCCAGCAGCTCTAGGGGGGGTTGGGAGACCCAGTACTTC. It specifies CASSSRGGWETQYF.

The gene calls are TRBV12-3 or TRBV12-4 and TRBJ1-5; D is uncertain. CDR3 size: 16 residues. Trimming shortened V by 3 bases and J by 1 base, and 13 bases separated the two germline ends. The CDR3 nucleotides are TGTGCCAGCAGTTTGTCGGAGTCCGGCAGCAATCAGCCCCAGCATTTT. Protein sequence: CASSLSESGSNQPQHF.

Relative to its sample, this clonotype is medium-sized. The chain has TRBV19 and TRBJ1-2; TRBD1 is a possible D gene (5 bases). With 3 bases removed from V and 2 bases from J, the gap between germline ends came to 10 bases. The CDR3 consists of 14 residues. Germline CDR1 and CDR2: LNHDA and SQIVND (reference sequence). DNA of the CDR3: TGTGCCAGTAGTATTGCGGGGCGAAACTATGGCTACACCTTC. This translates into CASSIAGRNYGYTF.

CDR3 nucleotide sequence: TGTGCCAGCAGCTCTGGTTGGAACACTGAAGCTTTCTTT. Encoded protein: CASSSGWNTEAFF. The V and J genes are TRBV7-2 and TRBJ1-1; no definite D call. CDR3 length equals 13 residues. Trimming took 4 bases from V and 1 from J, leaving 7 bases between them. Germline CDR1 reads SGHTA; CDR2 reads FQGNSA.

This chain links TRBV20-1 with TRBJ2-7, with 11 bases identical to TRBD2. CDR3 length: 15 amino acids. Germline trimming cut 2 bases from V and 2 bases from J; bases unmatched to any gene: 5. Germline loops: CDR1 DFQATT, CDR2 SNEGSKA (reference sequence). In DNA, the CDR3 is TGCAGTGCTAGACCCCTAGCGGGGGGCGCCTACGAGCAGTACTTC. Translating it yields CSARPLAGGAYEQYF.

By sample fraction, this clonotype is medium-sized. CDR3 amino acids: CSASNRGGNGYTF. The CDR3 nucleotides are TGCAGTGCTAGTAACAGGGGAGGTAATGGCTACACCTTC. The genes are TRBV20-1 and TRBJ1-2, with 7 bases lining up with TRBD1. CDR3 size: 13 residues. V dropped 3 bases and J dropped 6; count of bases not matched to a gene: 7. Per germline, CDR1 DFQATT and CDR2 SNEGSKA (reference sequence).